This TCR beta chain was recorded in a study of identical twins. This CDR3 comprises 15 residues. After removal of 5 bases from V and 8 bases from J, the junction contained 10 bases not matched to a gene. MiXCR, applied by TCRdb to the 5' RACE reads, yields one record per CDR3 protein. The table shows a few hundred thousand distinct CDR3 sequences, with roughly 15% occurring only once. The same specimen was also included in a second study, on yellow fever vaccine responses in identical twins.

The sequenced sample was CD4+ T cells sorted from blood. The V call is TRBV12-3 or TRBV12-4, the J call TRBJ2-1, with TRBD2 identical over 9 bases. The clonotype originates from a woman in her late teens or twenties in good health. CDR3 loop: CASSRLAAVGYEQFF. DNA of the CDR3: TGTGCCAGCAGTCGACTAGCGGCCGTGGGGTATGAGCAGTTCTTC.